This T cell receptor (beta chain) was documented in a study of response to subunit inactivated influenza vaccine. Notes on this clonotype: The antigen is unknown.

General study results and limits: It was suggested by the authors that few new T cells are recruited by each seasonal influenza vaccination.

From the RT-PCR reads, TCRdb called clonotypes with MiXCR, one entry per CDR3 protein. The sample gives hundreds of thousands of distinct CDR3 sequences, 7.6% of which show up once; under 15% is in the top ten. The CDR3 has 11 amino acids. The V gene's germline CDR1 is SGHTA and CDR2 FQGNSA. The germline V and J ends were trimmed by 5 bases and 12 bases, with 11 bases remaining between them. The TCR was taken from a man aged 50-75 years who received an inactivated influenza vaccine. The chain uses TRBV7-2 and TRBJ2-1; D is unclear. This sample comprised PBMCs from blood, obtained roughly 24 months after vaccination. For the CDR3, the DNA is TGTGCCAGCAGCCAGGCCTCAGTGCAGTTCTTC. Amino acid sequence: CASSQASVQFF.